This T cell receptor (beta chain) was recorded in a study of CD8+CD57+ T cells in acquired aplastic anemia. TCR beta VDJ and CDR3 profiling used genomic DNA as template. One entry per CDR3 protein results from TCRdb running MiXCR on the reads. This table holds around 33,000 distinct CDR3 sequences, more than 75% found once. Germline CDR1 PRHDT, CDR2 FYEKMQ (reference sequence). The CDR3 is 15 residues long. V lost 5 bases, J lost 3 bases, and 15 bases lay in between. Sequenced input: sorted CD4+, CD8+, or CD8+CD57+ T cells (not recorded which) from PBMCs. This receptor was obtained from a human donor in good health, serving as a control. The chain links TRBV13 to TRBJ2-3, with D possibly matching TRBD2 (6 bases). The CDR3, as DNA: TGTGCCAGCAGCCCGGGGACTCTTACGACAGATACGCAGTATTTT. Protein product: CASSPGTLTTDTQYF.